This TCR beta chain was sequenced during a study of blood T cell repertoires in COVID-19. CDR1 is SNHLY and CDR2 is FYNNEI in the germline V gene. Unmatched junction bases numbered 5, after V lost 9 bases and J lost 0 bases. This CDR3 comprises 15 residues. Original data processing: Counts of nucleated cells, estimated from reference gene primer amplification, were obtained. Here immunoSEQ multiplex PCR was the method, and the copy in TCRdb shows in-frame clones only, minus some. The V and J calls and clone size come from that table; D and trimming were worked out from the DNA. The sample includes about 110,000 clones, approximately 70% of them seen just once. This clone was seen a handful of times.

The specimen sequenced was peripheral blood. The V gene is TRBV2, the J gene TRBJ1-4, with 9 bases matching TRBD1. The TCR originated in a middle-aged woman with acute or convalescent COVID-19. The CDR3 here is CASSGQGATNEKLFF. DNA of the CDR3: TGTGCCAGTTCGGGACAGGGTGCAACTAATGAAAAACTGTTTTTT.